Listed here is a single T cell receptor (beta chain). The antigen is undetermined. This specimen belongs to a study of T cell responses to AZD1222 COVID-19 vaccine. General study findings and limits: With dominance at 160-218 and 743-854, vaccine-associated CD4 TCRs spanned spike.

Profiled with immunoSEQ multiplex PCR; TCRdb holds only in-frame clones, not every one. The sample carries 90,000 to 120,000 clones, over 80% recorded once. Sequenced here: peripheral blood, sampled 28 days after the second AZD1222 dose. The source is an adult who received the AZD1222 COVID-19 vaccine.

The CDR3 loop reads CASSVWGTLDNEQFF. The CDR3 region has the DNA TGTGCCAGCAGCGTTTGGGGGACGCTGGACAATGAGCAGTTCTTC. This chain uses TRBV9 with TRBJ2-1, with D perhaps assigned TRBD1 or TRBD2 (5 bases each). This CDR3 is 15 amino acids long. Germline CDR1 reads SGDLS; CDR2 reads YYNGEE. Trimming pared 2 bases from V and 5 bases from J, leaving 14 bases between.